This is a list of T cell receptor beta chains from one sample in a study of blood T cells in healthy people across ages. One entry per CDR3 protein, called by TCRdb with MiXCR from the 5' RACE reads. The sample consists of over 950,000 distinct CDR3 sequences, 30% to 40% of them appearing once. Sample: blood. These receptors originate from a man between 18 and 29 years old in good health. CDR3s leave out the opening cysteine and the closing phenylalanine or tryptophan.

len	v_gene	CDR3aa
13	TRBV4-3	ASSQSGTGTYDQY
13	TRBV6-2/TRBV6-3	ASTHRGQGSNEQY
13	TRBV2	ASSDRVGIQETQY
12	TRBV12-3/TRBV12-4	ASSFGGRAGTQY
11	TRBV20-1	SGLMADYNEQF
10	TRBV29-1	SADRGQETQY
15	TRBV6-6	ASTYPSGGQMNTEAF
15	TRBV14	ASSQDWAGGPYNEQF
15	TRBV14	ASSQEEWSAHNSPLH
9	TRBV12-3/TRBV12-4	ACSLNEKLF
11	TRBV10-3	AISDRGLTEAF
13	TRBV27	ASSLSALPEYGYT
14	TRBV12-5	ASGLSARGVHEKLF
10	TRBV20-1	SAAGGNQPQH
11	TRBV7-9	ASSANRVNIQY
12	TRBV12-3/TRBV12-4	ASSPRDGELGYT
11	TRBV7-9	ASTIKVAGELF
13	TRBV7-9	ASSLVMPGRDTQY
11	TRBV29-1	SVGKGTGAEQF
11	TRBV29-1	SVVRGRDTEAF
13	TRBV4-1	ASSHPGTDKETQY
12	TRBV5-1	ASSLGRGRDTQY
15	TRBV12-3/TRBV12-4	ASSPFRETGSQETQY
14	TRBV4-1	ASSQDGAGGVGGYT
12	TRBV20-1	SARDGEGQETQY
13	TRBV28	ASSLVETGSYGYT
12	TRBV20-1	STRDRLPSDTQY
10	TRBV29-1	SVVTANYGYT
13	TRBV5-1	ASSLRQGANTEAF
12	TRBV30	AWNTGTSLNEQF
13	TRBV3-1	ASSPPLWGLGGYT
14	TRBV20-1	SARDRWTGGYYGYT